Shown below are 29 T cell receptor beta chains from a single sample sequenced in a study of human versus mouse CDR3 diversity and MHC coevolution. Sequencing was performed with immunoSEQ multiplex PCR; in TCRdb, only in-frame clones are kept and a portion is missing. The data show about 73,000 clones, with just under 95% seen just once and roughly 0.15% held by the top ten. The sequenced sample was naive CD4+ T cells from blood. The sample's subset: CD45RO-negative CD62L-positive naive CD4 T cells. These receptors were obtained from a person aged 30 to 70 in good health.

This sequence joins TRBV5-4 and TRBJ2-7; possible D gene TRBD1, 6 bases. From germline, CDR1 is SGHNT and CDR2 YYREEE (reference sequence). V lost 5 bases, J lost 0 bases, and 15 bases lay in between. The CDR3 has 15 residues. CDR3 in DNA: TGTGCCAGCAGTAAACAGGGCGCTAGCTCCTACGAGCAGTACTTC. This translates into CASSKQGASSYEQYF.

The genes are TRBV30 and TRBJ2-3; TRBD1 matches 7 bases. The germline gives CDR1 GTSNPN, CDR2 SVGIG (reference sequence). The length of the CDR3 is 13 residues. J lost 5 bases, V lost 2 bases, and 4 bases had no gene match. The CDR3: CAWSTGAGDTQYF. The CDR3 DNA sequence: TGTGCCTGGAGTACAGGGGCAGGAGATACGCAGTATTTT.

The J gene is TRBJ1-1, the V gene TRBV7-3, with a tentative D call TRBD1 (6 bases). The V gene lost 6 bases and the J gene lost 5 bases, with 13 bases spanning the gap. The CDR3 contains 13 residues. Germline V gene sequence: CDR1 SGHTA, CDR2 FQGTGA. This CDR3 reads CASRTDRYTEAFF. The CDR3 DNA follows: TGTGCCAGCAGGACCGACAGGTATACTGAAGCTTTCTTT.

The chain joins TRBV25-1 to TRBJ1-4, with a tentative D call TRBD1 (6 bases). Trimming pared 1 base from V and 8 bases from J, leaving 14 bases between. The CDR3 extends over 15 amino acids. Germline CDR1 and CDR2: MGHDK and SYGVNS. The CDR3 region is CASSESGGLGEKLFF. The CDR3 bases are TGTGCCAGCAGTGAATCCGGGGGGCTGGGGGAAAAACTGTTTTTT.

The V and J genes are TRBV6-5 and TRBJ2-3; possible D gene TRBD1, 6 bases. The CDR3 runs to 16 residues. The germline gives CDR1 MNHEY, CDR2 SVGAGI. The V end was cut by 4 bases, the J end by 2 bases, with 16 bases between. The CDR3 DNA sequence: TGTGCCAGCAGTTTCGCCGGGACACTCGCCACAGATACGCAGTATTTT. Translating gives CASSFAGTLATDTQYF.

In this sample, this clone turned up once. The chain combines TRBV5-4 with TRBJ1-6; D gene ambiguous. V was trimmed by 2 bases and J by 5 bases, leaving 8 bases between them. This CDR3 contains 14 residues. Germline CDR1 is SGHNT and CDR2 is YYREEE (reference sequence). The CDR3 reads CASSLQVNNSPLHF. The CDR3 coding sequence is TGTGCCAGCAGCTTACAAGTAAATAATTCACCCCTCCACTTT.

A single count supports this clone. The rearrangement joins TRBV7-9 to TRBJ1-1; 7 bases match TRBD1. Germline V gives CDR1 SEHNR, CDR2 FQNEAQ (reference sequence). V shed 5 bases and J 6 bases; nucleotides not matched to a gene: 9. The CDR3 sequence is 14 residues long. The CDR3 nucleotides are TGTGCCAGCAGCCTAGGGGGCGCGGGGGCTGAAGCTTTCTTT. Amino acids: CASSLGGAGAEAFF.

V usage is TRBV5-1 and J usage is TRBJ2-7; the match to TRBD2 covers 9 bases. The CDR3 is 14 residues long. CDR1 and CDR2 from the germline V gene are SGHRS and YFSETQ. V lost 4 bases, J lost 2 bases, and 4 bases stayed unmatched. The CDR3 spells CASSLSGRAYEQYF. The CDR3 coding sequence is TGCGCCAGCAGCCTTAGCGGGAGAGCCTACGAGCAGTACTTC. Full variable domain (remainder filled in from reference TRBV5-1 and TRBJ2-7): KAGVTQTPRYLIKTRGQQVTLSCSPISGHRSVSWYQQTPGQGLQFLFEYFSETQRNKGNFPGRFSGRQFSNSRSEMNVSTLELGDSALYLCASSLSGRAYEQYFGPGTRLTVT.

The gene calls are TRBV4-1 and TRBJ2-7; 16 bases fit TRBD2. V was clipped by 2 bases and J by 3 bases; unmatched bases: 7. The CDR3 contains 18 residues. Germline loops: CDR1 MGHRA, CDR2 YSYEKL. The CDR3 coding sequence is TGCGCCAGCAGCCAACGGGGACTAGCGGGAGGGCCGATCTACGAGCAGTACTTC. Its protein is CASSQRGLAGGPIYEQYF.

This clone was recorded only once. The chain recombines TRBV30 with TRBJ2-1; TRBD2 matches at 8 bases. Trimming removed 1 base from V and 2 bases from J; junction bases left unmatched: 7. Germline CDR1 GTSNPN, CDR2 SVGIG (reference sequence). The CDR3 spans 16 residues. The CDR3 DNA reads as TGTGCCTGGAGTGAGGCTAGCGGGTCACCCTACAATGAGCAGTTCTTC. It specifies CAWSEASGSPYNEQFF. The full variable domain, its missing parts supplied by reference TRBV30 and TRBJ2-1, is SQTIHQWPATLVQPVGSPLSLECTVEGTSNPNLYWYRQAAGRGLQLLFYSVGIGQISSEVPQNLSASRPQDRQFILSSKKLLLSDSGFYLCAWSEASGSPYNEQFFGPGTRLTVL.

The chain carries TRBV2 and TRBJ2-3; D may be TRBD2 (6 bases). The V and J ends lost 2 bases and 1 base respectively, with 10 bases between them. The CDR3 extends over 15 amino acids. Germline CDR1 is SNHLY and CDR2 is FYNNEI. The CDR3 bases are TGTGCCAGCAGTGAACGCGGGGTTGGCACAGATACGCAGTATTTT. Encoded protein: CASSERGVGTDTQYF.

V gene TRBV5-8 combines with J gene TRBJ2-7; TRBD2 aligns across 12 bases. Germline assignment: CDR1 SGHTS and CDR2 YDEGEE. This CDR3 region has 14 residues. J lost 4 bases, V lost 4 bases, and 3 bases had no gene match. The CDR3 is CASSPTSGRYEQYF. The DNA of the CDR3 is TGTGCCAGCAGCCCAACTAGCGGGAGGTACGAGCAGTACTTC.

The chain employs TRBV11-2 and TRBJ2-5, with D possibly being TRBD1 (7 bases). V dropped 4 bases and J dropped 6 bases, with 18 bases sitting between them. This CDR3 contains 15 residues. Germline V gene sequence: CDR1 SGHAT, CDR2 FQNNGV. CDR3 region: CASSSPGQAGKTQYF. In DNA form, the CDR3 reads TGTGCCAGCAGCTCCCCCGGACAGGCGGGGAAGACCCAGTACTTC.

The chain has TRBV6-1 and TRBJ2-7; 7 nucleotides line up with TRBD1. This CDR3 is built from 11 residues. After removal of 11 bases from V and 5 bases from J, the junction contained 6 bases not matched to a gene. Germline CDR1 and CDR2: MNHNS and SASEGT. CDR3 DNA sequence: TGTGCCGGGCAACAGGGGAACGAGCAGTACTTC. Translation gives CAGQQGNEQYF.

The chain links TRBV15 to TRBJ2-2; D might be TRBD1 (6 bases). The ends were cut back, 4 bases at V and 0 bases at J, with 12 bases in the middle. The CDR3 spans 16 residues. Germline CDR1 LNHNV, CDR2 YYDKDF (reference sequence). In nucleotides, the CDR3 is TGTGCCACCAGCATACGGCCAGGGGCGAACACCGGGGAGCTGTTTTTT. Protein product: CATSIRPGANTGELFF.

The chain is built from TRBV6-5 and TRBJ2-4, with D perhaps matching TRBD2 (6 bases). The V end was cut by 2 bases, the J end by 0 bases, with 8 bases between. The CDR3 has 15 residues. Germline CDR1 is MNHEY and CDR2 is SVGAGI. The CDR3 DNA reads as TGTGCCAGCAGTTACGGGACTTCAGCCAAAAACATTCAGTACTTC. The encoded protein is CASSYGTSAKNIQYF.

The CDR3 nucleotides read TGTGCCAGCTCACCCGTTACAGGGGGCGAGCAGTACTTC. As protein: CASSPVTGGEQYF. The chain employs TRBV18 and TRBJ2-7; the match to TRBD1 covers 8 bases. This CDR3 spans 13 amino acids. Trimming at V came to 3 bases and at J to 6 bases, leaving 4 bases not matched to a gene. The germline V gene has CDR1 KGHSH and CDR2 LQKENI.

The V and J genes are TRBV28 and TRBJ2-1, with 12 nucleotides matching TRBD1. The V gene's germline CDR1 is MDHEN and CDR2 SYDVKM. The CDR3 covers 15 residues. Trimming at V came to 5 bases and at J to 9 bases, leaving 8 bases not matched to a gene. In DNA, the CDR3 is TGTGCCAGCAGTAAACGGGACAGGGGGCTGGGTGAGCAGTTCTTC. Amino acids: CASSKRDRGLGEQFF.

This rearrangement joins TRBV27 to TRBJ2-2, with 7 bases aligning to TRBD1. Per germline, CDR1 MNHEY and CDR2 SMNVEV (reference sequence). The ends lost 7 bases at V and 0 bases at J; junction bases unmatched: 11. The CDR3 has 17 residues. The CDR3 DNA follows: TGTGCCAGCACCCAGACAGGGTGGATCGCGAACACCGGGGAGCTGTTTTTT. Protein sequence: CASTQTGWIANTGELFF.

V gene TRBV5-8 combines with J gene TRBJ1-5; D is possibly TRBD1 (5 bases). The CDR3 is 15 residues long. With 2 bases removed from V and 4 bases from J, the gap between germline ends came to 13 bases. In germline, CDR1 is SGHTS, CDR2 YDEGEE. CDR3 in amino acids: CASSLFSGENQPQHF. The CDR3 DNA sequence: TGTGCCAGCAGCTTATTTTCGGGGGAGAATCAGCCCCAGCATTTT.

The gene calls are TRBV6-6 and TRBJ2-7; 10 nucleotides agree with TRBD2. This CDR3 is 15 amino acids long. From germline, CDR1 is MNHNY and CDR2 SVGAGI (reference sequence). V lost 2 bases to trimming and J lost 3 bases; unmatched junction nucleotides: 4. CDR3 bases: TGTGCCAGCAGTTACACAAGGACTAGCGGCTACGAGCAGTACTTC. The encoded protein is CASSYTRTSGYEQYF.

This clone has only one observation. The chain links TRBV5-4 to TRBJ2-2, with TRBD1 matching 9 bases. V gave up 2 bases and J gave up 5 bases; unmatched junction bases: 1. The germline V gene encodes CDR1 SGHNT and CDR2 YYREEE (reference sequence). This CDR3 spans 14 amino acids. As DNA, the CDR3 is TGTGCCAGCAGCTTTGGACAGGGGACCGGGGAGCTGTTTTTT. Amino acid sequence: CASSFGQGTGELFF.

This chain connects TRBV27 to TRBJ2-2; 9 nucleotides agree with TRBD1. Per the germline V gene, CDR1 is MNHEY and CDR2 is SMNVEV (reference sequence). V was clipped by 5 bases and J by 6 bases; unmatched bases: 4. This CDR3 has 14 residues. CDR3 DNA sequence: TGTGCCAGCAGTCTATGGACAGGGGCCGGGGAGCTGTTTTTT. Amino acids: CASSLWTGAGELFF.

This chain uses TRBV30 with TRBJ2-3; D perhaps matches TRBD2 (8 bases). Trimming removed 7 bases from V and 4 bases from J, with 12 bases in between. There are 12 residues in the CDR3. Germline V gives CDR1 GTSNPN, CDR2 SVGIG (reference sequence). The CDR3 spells CAFSGTADTQYF. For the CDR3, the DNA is TGTGCCTTTAGCGGGACAGCAGATACGCAGTATTTT.

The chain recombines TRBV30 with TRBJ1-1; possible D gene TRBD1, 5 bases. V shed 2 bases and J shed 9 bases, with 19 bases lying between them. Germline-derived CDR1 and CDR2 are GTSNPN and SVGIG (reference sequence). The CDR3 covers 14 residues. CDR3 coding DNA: TGTGCCTGGAGTCCGAGACAGACGGCCTCGAAAGCTTTCTTT. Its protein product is CAWSPRQTASKAFF.

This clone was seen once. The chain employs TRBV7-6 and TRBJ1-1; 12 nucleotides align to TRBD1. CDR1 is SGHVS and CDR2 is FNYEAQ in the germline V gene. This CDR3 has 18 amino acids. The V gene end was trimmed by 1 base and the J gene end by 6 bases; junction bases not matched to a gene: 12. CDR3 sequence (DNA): TGTGCCAGCAGCTTAGGACCTGAGGGACAGGGGGCCGCGGCTGAAGCTTTCTTT. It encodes CASSLGPEGQGAAAEAFF.

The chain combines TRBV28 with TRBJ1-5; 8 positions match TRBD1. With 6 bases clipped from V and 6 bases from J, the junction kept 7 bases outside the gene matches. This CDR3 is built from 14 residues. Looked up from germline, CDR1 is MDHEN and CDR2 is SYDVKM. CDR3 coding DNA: TGTGCCAGCAGGTTCCAGGGGGCCGGTCAGCCCCAGCATTTT. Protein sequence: CASRFQGAGQPQHF.

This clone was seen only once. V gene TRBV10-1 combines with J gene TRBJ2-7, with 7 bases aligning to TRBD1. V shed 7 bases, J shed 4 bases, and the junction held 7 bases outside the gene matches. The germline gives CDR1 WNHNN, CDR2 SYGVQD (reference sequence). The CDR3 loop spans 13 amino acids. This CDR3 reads CASTDSTGYEQYF. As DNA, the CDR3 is TGCGCCAGCACCGACTCGACAGGGTACGAGCAGTACTTC.

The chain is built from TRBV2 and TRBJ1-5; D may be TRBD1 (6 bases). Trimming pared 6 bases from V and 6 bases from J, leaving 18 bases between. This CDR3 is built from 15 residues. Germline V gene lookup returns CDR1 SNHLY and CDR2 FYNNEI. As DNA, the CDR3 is TGTGCCAGCAGCCCGAACAGGGCGGTCAGTCAGCCCCAGCATTTT. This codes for CASSPNRAVSQPQHF.